The rows below give T cell receptor beta chains drawn from one sample of a study of cytomegalovirus exposure and HLA in healthy donors. Profiled with immunoSEQ multiplex PCR; TCRdb holds only in-frame clones, not every one. The data hold fewer than 120,000 clones, with around 85% observed a single time. Sequenced input: PBMCs. The receptors originated from a man aged 25-45 years in good health and CMV-seropositive. Each CDR3 is given with its conserved first and last residue. Fields, in order: D gene, V gene, clone size, J gene, CDR3 DNA, CDR3 protein. A D gene is named only where the DNA matches it firmly. A clone size is listed for some rows: how often the clone was seen (once, few, many), or a class if it is expanded.

d_call: -
v_call: TRBV4-2
clone_size: -
j_call: TRBJ2-7
cdr3_nt: TGTGCCAGCAGCCCCAAGAGGGTGGTGCGCGACGAGCAGTACTTC
cdr3_aa: CASSPKRVVRDEQYF

d_call: TRBD2
v_call: TRBV2
clone_size: few
j_call: TRBJ2-7
cdr3_nt: TGTGCCAGCAGTGAAGTTTCCCCTTTGACTAGCGGGGGGACCTACGAGCAGTACTTC
cdr3_aa: CASSEVSPLTSGGTYEQYF

d_call: TRBD1
v_call: TRBV30
clone_size: -
j_call: TRBJ2-7
cdr3_nt: TGTGCCTGGGGGGACAGGTACTACGAGCAGTACTTC
cdr3_aa: CAWGDRYYEQYF

d_call: -
v_call: TRBV27
clone_size: -
j_call: TRBJ2-7
cdr3_nt: TGTGCCAGCAGTTCGTCACCCTGGCCAACCTCCTACGAGCAGTACTTC
cdr3_aa: CASSSSPWPTSYEQYF

d_call: -
v_call: TRBV4-2
clone_size: -
j_call: TRBJ1-6
cdr3_nt: TGTGCCAGCAGCCAGGGGGGGTACTCACCCCTCCACTTT
cdr3_aa: CASSQGGYSPLHF

d_call: -
v_call: TRBV9
clone_size: -
j_call: TRBJ1-2
cdr3_nt: TGTGCCAGCAGCGCCCAACCCCGGGAAACGCGGTATGGCTACACCTTC
cdr3_aa: CASSAQPRETRYGYTF

d_call: -
v_call: TRBV13
clone_size: -
j_call: TRBJ1-6
cdr3_nt: TGTGCCAGCAGCTTAGGTCAGGGAACCTATAATTCACCCCTCCACTTT
cdr3_aa: CASSLGQGTYNSPLHF

d_call: TRBD1
v_call: TRBV19
clone_size: -
j_call: TRBJ1-1
cdr3_nt: TGTGCCAGTTCTCAGGGGGGAACTGAAGCTTTCTTT
cdr3_aa: CASSQGGTEAFF

d_call: TRBD1
v_call: TRBV9
clone_size: -
j_call: TRBJ2-1
cdr3_nt: TGTGCCAGCAGCGTAGCACAAAGACAGGGGAGAAATGAGCAGTTCTTC
cdr3_aa: CASSVAQRQGRNEQFF

d_call: TRBD2
v_call: TRBV19
clone_size: -
j_call: TRBJ2-1
cdr3_nt: TGTGCCAGTAGTCCCCCCTTCGGCGGGGGGGCCTATGAGCAGTTCTTC
cdr3_aa: CASSPPFGGGAYEQFF

d_call: -
v_call: TRBV29-1
clone_size: -
j_call: TRBJ2-2
cdr3_nt: TGCAGCGTCGGCCCAGCGCCCGGGGAGCTGTTTTTT
cdr3_aa: CSVGPAPGELFF

d_call: -
v_call: TRBV6-5
clone_size: -
j_call: TRBJ1-2
cdr3_nt: TGTGCCAGCACCTCCGGTACTCGGGGCTATGGCTACACCTTC
cdr3_aa: CASTSGTRGYGYTF

d_call: TRBD2
v_call: TRBV11-3
clone_size: -
j_call: TRBJ2-5
cdr3_nt: TGTGCCAGCAAGACTAGCGGGGGGGCCAGGGGAGAGACCCAGTACTTC
cdr3_aa: CASKTSGGARGETQYF

d_call: TRBD1
v_call: TRBV7-9
clone_size: -
j_call: TRBJ1-4
cdr3_nt: TGTGCCAGCAGCTTTACAGGGGTATCGCGGGCTAATGAAAAACTGTTTTTT
cdr3_aa: CASSFTGVSRANEKLFF

d_call: -
v_call: TRBV30
clone_size: -
j_call: TRBJ1-1
cdr3_nt: TGTGCCTGCTCCTGGGGGGGATTGGGTGAAGCTTTCTTT
cdr3_aa: CACSWGGLGEAFF

d_call: TRBD1
v_call: TRBV5-1
clone_size: -
j_call: TRBJ2-2
cdr3_nt: TGCGCCAGCAGCTTGGTCAATACGGGACAGGGGAAGAGGGAGCTGTTTTTT
cdr3_aa: CASSLVNTGQGKRELFF

d_call: -
v_call: TRBV4-1
clone_size: -
j_call: TRBJ2-1
cdr3_nt: TGCGCCAGCAGCCCATATAACAGGGCTAATGAGCAGTTCTTC
cdr3_aa: CASSPYNRANEQFF

d_call: -
v_call: TRBV7-3
clone_size: once
j_call: TRBJ1-2
cdr3_nt: TGTGCCAGCAGCCTACTTCCAGGGGTGAATGGCTATGGCTACACCTTC
cdr3_aa: CASSLLPGVNGYGYTF

d_call: -
v_call: TRBV5-1
clone_size: -
j_call: TRBJ1-2
cdr3_nt: TGCGCCAGCAGCTTGGGGCAGGCCGATAACTATGGCTACACCTTC
cdr3_aa: CASSLGQADNYGYTF

d_call: TRBD1
v_call: TRBV5-4
clone_size: -
j_call: TRBJ2-1
cdr3_nt: TGTGCCAGCAGTCACCGGGACAGGGAGGGCGATGAGCAGTTCTTC
cdr3_aa: CASSHRDREGDEQFF

d_call: TRBD1
v_call: TRBV6-5
clone_size: -
j_call: TRBJ1-5
cdr3_nt: TGTGCCAGCACCCAAGACAGGGGGCCGAGGCCCCAGCATTTT
cdr3_aa: CASTQDRGPRPQHF

d_call: TRBD1
v_call: TRBV27
clone_size: -
j_call: TRBJ1-5
cdr3_nt: TGTGCCAGCAGTTTACAGGGGGCTCATGGTCAGCCCCAGCATTTT
cdr3_aa: CASSLQGAHGQPQHF

d_call: -
v_call: TRBV6-1
clone_size: -
j_call: TRBJ2-3
cdr3_nt: TGTGCCAGCAGTGAAATGGCAGGGTCTGGCACAGATACGCAGTATTTT
cdr3_aa: CASSEMAGSGTDTQYF

d_call: TRBD2
v_call: TRBV11-2
clone_size: once
j_call: TRBJ2-3
cdr3_nt: TGTGCCAGCAGCCCCTTAGCGGGGGGCAACACAGATACGCAATATTTT
cdr3_aa: CASSPLAGGNTDTQYF

d_call: TRBD2
v_call: TRBV27
clone_size: -
j_call: TRBJ2-1
cdr3_nt: TGTGCCAGCAGTTTATCGTTTAGCGGGGAGAGCTCCTACAATGAGCAGTTCTTC
cdr3_aa: CASSLSFSGESSYNEQFF

d_call: TRBD1
v_call: TRBV7-8
clone_size: -
j_call: TRBJ1-1
cdr3_nt: TGTGCCAGCAGCTTACTCCAGGGGGAGAAAAAGGACACTGAAGCTTTCTTT
cdr3_aa: CASSLLQGEKKDTEAFF

d_call: -
v_call: TRBV5-4
clone_size: -
j_call: TRBJ2-1
cdr3_nt: TGTGCCAGCAGCCTCGCAGATTTATCCTACAATGAGCAGTTCTTC
cdr3_aa: CASSLADLSYNEQFF

d_call: -
v_call: TRBV15
clone_size: -
j_call: TRBJ1-6
cdr3_nt: TGTGCCACCAGCAGAGATGGGCAGGCCAATTCACCCCTCCACTTT
cdr3_aa: CATSRDGQANSPLHF

d_call: TRBD2
v_call: TRBV4-3
clone_size: -
j_call: TRBJ2-7
cdr3_nt: TGCGCCAGCAGCCAGGGACTAGCGGGGTCCGAGCAGTACTTC
cdr3_aa: CASSQGLAGSEQYF